This T cell receptor (beta chain) comes out of a study of blood T cells in healthy people across ages. Background on the study: In model experiments, template switching was able to capture about one barcoded beta molecule for every two T cells that were present. Study-level results: Versus aged donors, long-lived donors had higher diversity and more naive CD4+ cells.

This CDR3 has 13 residues. Germline CDR1 MRHNA, CDR2 SNTAGT. V was trimmed by 4 bases and J by 6 bases, leaving 10 bases between them. Concerning this clonotype: What it recognizes is unknown.

Using a J-beta primer mix together with a sample-barcoded 5' primer, a second PCR was run for about 7 to 12 cycles. TCRdb re-called the 5' RACE reads through MiXCR, storing one row per CDR3 protein. The sample comprises around 520,000 distinct CDR3 sequences, around a quarter of which are singletons, and approximately 3.6% rests with the top ten. Separately, the same data were catalogued under a study of T cells of mothers and their children. From that paper: Overlap ran slightly, non-significantly higher for related than unrelated mother-child pairs.

The clonotype was recovered from a boy between 2 and 10 years old in good health. Specimen: blood. The chain is built from TRBV6-4 and TRBJ2-1; D is possibly TRBD2 (5 bases). This CDR3 reads CASSARRSNEQFF. CDR3 in DNA: TGTGCCAGCAGTGCGAGGAGGTCCAATGAGCAGTTCTTC.